This is a list of T cell receptor beta chains from one sample in a study of radiation and T cells in renal cell carcinoma. Sequenced by immunoSEQ multiplex PCR; TCRdb stores in-frame clones only, minus some. The repertoire holds roughly 120,000 clones, with roughly four fifths as singletons. Sequencing used blood, obtained from a patient whose treatment included radiotherapy and nephrectomy. Receptor source: a woman in her fifties or sixties with renal cell carcinoma. Each CDR3 is given with its conserved first and last residue. The D gene is left open where the match is weak. The size of a clone is reported for some rows only, either as once, few or many, or as a class for expanded clones.

clone size,J gene,V gene,D gene,CDR3 protein,CDR3 DNA
.,TRBJ2-3,TRBV5-5,.,CASRDGGTDTQYF,TGTGCCAGCAGGGACGGAGGCACAGATACGCAGTATTTT
.,TRBJ2-1,TRBV19,TRBD2,CASSPGGSSYNEQFF,TGTGCCAGTAGTCCGGGGGGTAGCTCCTACAATGAGCAGTTCTTC
.,TRBJ2-1,TRBV5-4,TRBD1,CASSVRTGGNEQFF,TGTGCCAGCAGCGTCAGGACAGGGGGGAATGAGCAGTTCTTC
few,TRBJ2-3,TRBV7-3,.,CASSTIGTPTDTQYF,TGTGCCAGCAGCACCATCGGGACTCCCACAGATACGCAGTATTTT
.,TRBJ2-2,TRBV11-3,.,CASSQLSNTGELFF,TGTGCCAGCAGCCAGCTATCGAACACCGGGGAGCTGTTTTTT
.,TRBJ2-5,TRBV6-5,TRBD1,CASSYFAWDSQETQYF,TGTGCCAGCAGTTACTTTGCTTGGGACAGTCAAGAGACCCAGTACTTC
.,TRBJ1-1,TRBV27,.,CASSLSREKVEAFF,TGTGCCAGCAGTTTATCGAGAGAGAAGGTTGAAGCTTTCTTT
.,TRBJ2-3,TRBV6-1,.,CASTPKGRTDTQYF,TGTGCCTCTACCCCCAAGGGAAGGACAGATACGCAGTATTTT
.,TRBJ1-2,TRBV10-3,TRBD1,CAISGGDRASGYTF,TGTGCCATCAGTGGAGGGGACAGGGCATCTGGCTACACCTTC
.,TRBJ1-1,TRBV2,.,CASSEFLANTEAFF,TGTGCCAGCAGTGAATTTTTGGCGAACACTGAAGCTTTCTTT
.,TRBJ2-1,TRBV25-1,.,CASSEFRKGGNEQFF,TGTGCCAGCAGTGAATTTAGGAAGGGGGGCAATGAGCAGTTCTTC
.,TRBJ1-4,TRBV7-7,.,CASSPGPGATNEKLFF,TGTGCTAGCAGCCCGGGACCCGGTGCAACTAATGAAAAACTGTTTTTT
.,TRBJ2-6,TRBV6-5,.,CASSPRASGANVLTF,TGTGCCAGCAGTCCGAGGGCCTCTGGGGCCAACGTCCTGACTTTC
.,TRBJ1-2,TRBV30,.,CAWSGQGVGYGYTF,TGTGCCTGGAGTGGGCAGGGTGTCGGCTATGGCTACACCTTC
once,TRBJ1-2,TRBV14,.,CASSQDFEGGGYTF,TGTGCCAGCAGCCAAGATTTCGAGGGTGGGGGCTACACCTTC
few,TRBJ1-1,TRBV4-1,TRBD1,CASSQGDRENTEAFF,TGCGCCAGCAGCCAGGGGGACAGGGAGAACACTGAAGCTTTCTTT
.,TRBJ2-1,TRBV7-3,.,CASSVGLGNEQFF,TGTGCCAGCAGCGTCGGGCTGGGGAATGAGCAGTTCTTC
.,TRBJ2-2,TRBV5-1,.,CASSLRAPRAGELFF,TGCGCCAGCAGCTTAAGGGCTCCACGGGCCGGGGAGCTGTTTTTT
once,TRBJ2-5,TRBV6-6,.,CASSYRGETQYF,TGTGCCAGCAGTTATCGGGGGGAGACCCAGTACTTC
once,TRBJ1-4,TRBV7-9,TRBD1,CASSSQGAPNEKLFF,TGTGCCAGCAGCTCACAGGGGGCACCTAATGAAAAACTGTTTTTT
.,TRBJ2-7,TRBV29-1,.,CSVVEGRDSLYEQYF,TGCAGCGTTGTCGAAGGCCGGGACTCACTATACGAGCAGTACTTC
.,TRBJ1-2,TRBV28,TRBD1,CASSTAGGGSYGYTF,TGTGCCAGCAGTACAGCAGGGGGCGGCAGTTATGGCTACACCTTC
.,TRBJ1-2,TRBV6-5,.,CASSYTNYGYTF,TGTGCCAGCAGTTACACTAACTATGGCTACACCTTC
.,TRBJ2-1,TRBV7-9,TRBD1,CASSKTGAGNEQFF,TGTGCCAGCAGCAAGACAGGGGCAGGCAATGAGCAGTTCTTC
few,TRBJ1-4,TRBV28,.,CASSSPGDEKLFF,TGTGCCAGCAGTTCGCCTGGGGATGAAAAACTGTTTTTT
.,TRBJ1-4,TRBV6-1,.,CASSEAPATNEKLFF,TGTGCCAGCAGTGAAGCTCCAGCAACTAATGAAAAACTGTTTTTT
.,TRBJ2-2,TRBV2,.,CASGRGVGELFF,TGTGCCAGCGGAAGGGGAGTCGGGGAGCTGTTTTTT
.,TRBJ2-2,TRBV11-1,TRBD2,CASSSGGRGPPDTGELFF,TGTGCCAGCAGCTCGGGGGGGCGCGGGCCCCCAGACACCGGGGAGCTGTTTTTT
.,TRBJ1-2,TRBV19,.,CASSQGVLGYTF,TGTGCCAGTAGTCAAGGAGTTCTTGGCTACACCTTC
many,TRBJ1-1,TRBV6-1,.,CASREGNTEAFF,TGTGCCAGCAGGGAGGGGAACACTGAAGCTTTCTTT
.,TRBJ2-7,TRBV5-5,.,CASSLVPRQPYEQYF,TGTGCCAGCAGCTTGGTCCCCCGACAGCCCTACGAGCAGTACTTC
.,TRBJ2-3,TRBV11-1,TRBD1,CASSSPDLTGVFTDTQYF,TGTGCCAGCAGCTCCCCCGACCTTACAGGGGTCTTCACAGATACGCAGTATTTT
.,TRBJ2-3,TRBV19,.,CASTSSSSTDTQYF,TGTGCCAGTACGTCTAGCAGCAGCACAGATACGCAGTATTTT
.,TRBJ1-5,TRBV6-5,.,CASSYREANQPQHF,TGTGCCAGCAGTTACCGAGAAGCCAATCAGCCCCAGCATTTT
.,TRBJ1-1,TRBV7-3,.,CASSPSMNTEAFF,TGTGCCAGCAGCCCGAGTATGAACACTGAAGCTTTCTTT
.,TRBJ1-4,TRBV11-2,TRBD1,CASSLQFMTGTNEKLFF,TGTGCCAGCAGCTTACAATTTATGACAGGGACTAATGAAAAACTGTTTTTT
.,TRBJ2-7,TRBV7-2,.,CASSFRVPAYEQYF,TGTGCCAGCAGCTTTCGGGTTCCCGCCTACGAGCAGTACTTC
.,TRBJ2-7,TRBV11-2,.,CASSTGREYEQYF,TGTGCCAGCAGCACGGGACGGGAATACGAGCAGTACTTC
.,TRBJ2-7,TRBV5-1,TRBD1,CASSLTGQSSYEQYF,TGCGCCAGCAGCTTAACGGGACAGTCTTCCTACGAGCAGTACTTC
once,TRBJ2-1,TRBV6-5,.,CASSKLYNEQFF,TGTGCCAGCAGCAAGCTCTACAATGAGCAGTTCTTC
.,TRBJ1-4,TRBV7-6,.,CASSQIRRGNEKLFF,TGTGCCAGCAGCCAAATACGTAGGGGGAATGAAAAACTGTTTTTT
once,TRBJ2-1,TRBV7-3,.,CASSLSGSSYNEQFF,TGTGCCAGCAGCTTAAGCGGAAGCTCCTACAATGAGCAGTTCTTC
.,TRBJ2-7,TRBV7-8,TRBD2,CASSLDRAGGDRSYEQYF,TGTGCCAGCAGCTTAGACAGGGCGGGGGGTGATCGTTCCTACGAGCAGTACTTC
.,TRBJ2-1,TRBV7-2,TRBD1,CASSPDRGSYNEQFF,TGTGCCAGCAGCCCAGACAGGGGATCCTACAATGAGCAGTTCTTC